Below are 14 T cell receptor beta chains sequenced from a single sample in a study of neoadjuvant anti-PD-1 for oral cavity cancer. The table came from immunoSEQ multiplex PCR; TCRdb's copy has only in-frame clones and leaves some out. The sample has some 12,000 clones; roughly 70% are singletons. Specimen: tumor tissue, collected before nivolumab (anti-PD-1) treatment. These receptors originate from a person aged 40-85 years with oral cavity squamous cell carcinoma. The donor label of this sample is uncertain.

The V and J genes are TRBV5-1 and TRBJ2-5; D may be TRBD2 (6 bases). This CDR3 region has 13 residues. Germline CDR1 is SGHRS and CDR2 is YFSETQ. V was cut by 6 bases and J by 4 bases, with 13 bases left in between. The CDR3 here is CASNIAGPETQYF. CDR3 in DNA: TGCGCCAGCAATATTGCGGGGCCAGAGACCCAGTACTTC.

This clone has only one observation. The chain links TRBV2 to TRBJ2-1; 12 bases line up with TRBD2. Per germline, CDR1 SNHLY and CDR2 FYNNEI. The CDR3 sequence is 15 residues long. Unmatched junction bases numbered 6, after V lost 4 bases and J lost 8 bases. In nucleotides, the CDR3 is TGTGCCAGCAGTGGGGTGACTAGCGGGAGCGATGAGCAGTTCTTC. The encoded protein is CASSGVTSGSDEQFF.

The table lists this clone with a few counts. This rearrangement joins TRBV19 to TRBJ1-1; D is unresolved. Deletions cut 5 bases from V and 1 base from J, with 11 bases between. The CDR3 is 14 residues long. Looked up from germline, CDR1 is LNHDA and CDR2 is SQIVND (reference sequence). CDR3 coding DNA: TGTGCCAGTAGTCGAGGCGTTAGGAACACTGAAGCTTTCTTT. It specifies CASSRGVRNTEAFF.

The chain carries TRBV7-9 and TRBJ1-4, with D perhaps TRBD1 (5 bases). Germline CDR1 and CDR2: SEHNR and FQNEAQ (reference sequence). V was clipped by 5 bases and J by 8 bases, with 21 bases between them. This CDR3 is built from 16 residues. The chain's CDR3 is CASSPPVGLWGEKLFF. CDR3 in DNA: TGTGCCAGCAGCCCCCCCGTGGGCCTGTGGGGGGAAAAACTGTTTTTT.

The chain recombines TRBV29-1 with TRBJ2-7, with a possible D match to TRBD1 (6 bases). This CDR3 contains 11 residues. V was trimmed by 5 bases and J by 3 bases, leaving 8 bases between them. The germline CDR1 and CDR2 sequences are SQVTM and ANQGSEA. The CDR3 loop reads CSVYRDYEQYF. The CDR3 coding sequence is TGCAGCGTTTACAGGGACTACGAGCAGTACTTC.

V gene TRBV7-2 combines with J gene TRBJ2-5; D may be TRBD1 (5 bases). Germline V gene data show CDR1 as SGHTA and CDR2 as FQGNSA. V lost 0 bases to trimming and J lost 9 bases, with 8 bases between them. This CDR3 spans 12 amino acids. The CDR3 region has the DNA TGTGCCAGCAGCTTAGCCCTAGGGGCCCAGTACTTC. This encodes CASSLALGAQYF.

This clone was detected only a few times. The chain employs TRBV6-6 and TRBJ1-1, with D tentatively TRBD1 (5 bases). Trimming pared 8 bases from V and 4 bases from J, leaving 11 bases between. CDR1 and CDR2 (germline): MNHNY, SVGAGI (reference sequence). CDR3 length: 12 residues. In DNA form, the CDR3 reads TGTGCCAGCCGGGACTTCAGCACTGAAGCTTTCTTT. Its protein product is CASRDFSTEAFF.

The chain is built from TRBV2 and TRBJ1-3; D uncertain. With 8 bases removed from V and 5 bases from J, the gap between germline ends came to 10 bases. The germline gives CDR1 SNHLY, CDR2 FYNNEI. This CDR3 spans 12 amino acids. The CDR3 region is CASGEERNTIYF. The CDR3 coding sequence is TGTGCCAGCGGAGAGGAAAGAAACACCATATATTTT.

The CDR3 protein is CASSRETGRGNTIYF. CDR3 nucleotide sequence: TGCGCCAGCAGTCGAGAGACAGGGAGGGGAAACACCATATATTTT. J is TRBJ1-3 and V is TRBV5-1; 7 nucleotides agree with TRBD1. Germline V gives CDR1 SGHRS, CDR2 YFSETQ. J was trimmed by 4 bases and V by 5 bases; bases with no gene match: 9. The CDR3 has 15 amino acids.

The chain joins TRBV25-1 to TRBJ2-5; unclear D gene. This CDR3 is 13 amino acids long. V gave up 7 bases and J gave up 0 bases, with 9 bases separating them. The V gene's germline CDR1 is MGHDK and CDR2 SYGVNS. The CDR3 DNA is TGTGCCAGCAAAGATCCCAACCAAGAGACCCAGTACTTC. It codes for CASKDPNQETQYF.

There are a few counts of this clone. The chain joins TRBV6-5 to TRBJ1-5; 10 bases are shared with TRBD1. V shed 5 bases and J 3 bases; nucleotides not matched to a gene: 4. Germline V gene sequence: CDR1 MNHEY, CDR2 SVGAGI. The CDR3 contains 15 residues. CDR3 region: CASSGGTGDNQPQHF. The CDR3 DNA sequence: TGTGCCAGCAGTGGCGGGACAGGGGACAATCAGCCCCAGCATTTT.

This CDR3 is CASRKTRGDTQYF. The CDR3 bases are TGTGCCAGTAGGAAAACCAGGGGGGATACGCAGTATTTT. The V gene is TRBV19, the J gene TRBJ2-3; 7 positions agree with TRBD1. Germline V gene data show CDR1 as LNHDA and CDR2 as SQIVND (reference sequence). CDR3 size: 13 residues. With 6 bases clipped from V and 6 bases from J, the junction kept 6 bases outside the gene matches.

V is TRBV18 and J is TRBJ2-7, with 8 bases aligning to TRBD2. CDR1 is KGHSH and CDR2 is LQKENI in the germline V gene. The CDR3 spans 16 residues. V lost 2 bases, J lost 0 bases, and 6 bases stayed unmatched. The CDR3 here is CASSPKGSGGSYEQYF. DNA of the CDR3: TGTGCCAGCTCACCAAAGGGGAGCGGGGGCTCCTACGAGCAGTACTTC.

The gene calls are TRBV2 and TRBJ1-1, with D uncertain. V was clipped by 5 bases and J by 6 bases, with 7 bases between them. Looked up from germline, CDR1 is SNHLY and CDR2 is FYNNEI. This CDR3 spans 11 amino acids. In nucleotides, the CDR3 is TGTGCCAGCAGTCGGGCGGCTGAAGCTTTCTTT. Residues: CASSRAAEAFF.